These 18 T cell receptor beta chains came from one sample sequenced in a study of blood T cell repertoires in COVID-19. The protocol was immunoSEQ multiplex PCR, while the TCRdb copy is restricted to in-frame clones and leaves out a portion. The repertoire holds fewer than 300,000 clones, with about 91% as singletons. The sample taken for sequencing was peripheral blood. The origin of the receptors is a person aged 18-35 years with COVID-19, enrolled during active disease.

The chain employs TRBV5-4 and TRBJ2-5; 12 nucleotides align to TRBD2. The ends lost 4 bases at V and 4 bases at J; junction bases unmatched: 5. The CDR3 consists of 15 residues. The germline V gene encodes CDR1 SGHNT and CDR2 YYREEE (reference sequence). The CDR3 DNA is TGTGCCAGCAGCCCTAGGACTAGCGGGGTAGAGACCCAGTACTTC. Residues: CASSPRTSGVETQYF.

The J gene is TRBJ1-5, the V gene TRBV3-1 (or the pseudogene TRBV3-2); D may be TRBD1 (5 bases). The CDR3 consists of 15 residues. Germline V lookup: CDR1 LGHDT, CDR2 YNNKEL (reference sequence). Trimming removed 0 bases at V and 6 bases at J, with 12 bases between. CDR3 in amino acids: CASSQDITGSQPQHF. DNA for the CDR3: TGTGCCAGCAGCCAAGATATTACAGGATCTCAGCCCCAGCATTTT.

This clone has a single count. The chain employs TRBV6-2 or TRBV6-3 and TRBJ1-4; D call uncertain. Germline CDR1 and CDR2: MNHEY and SVGEGT. The CDR3 totals 11 residues. V shed 3 bases and J shed 10 bases, with 6 bases lying between them. CDR3 amino acids: CASSYSGKLFF. CDR3 nucleotides: TGTGCCAGCAGTTATAGTGGAAAACTGTTTTTT.

The V call is TRBV6-2 or TRBV6-3, the J call TRBJ1-5; possible D gene TRBD1, 6 bases. With 5 bases removed from V and 0 bases from J, the gap between germline ends came to 8 bases. CDR3 length: 14 residues. Germline lookup yields CDR1 MNHEY and CDR2 SVGEGT. As DNA, the CDR3 is TGTGCCAGCAGTCAGGGGCATAGCAATCAGCCCCAGCATTTT. Translated, it gives CASSQGHSNQPQHF.

The chain combines TRBV4-1 with TRBJ1-1; 7 bases align to TRBD1. The germline gives CDR1 MGHRA, CDR2 YSYEKL. With V trimmed by 2 bases and J by 1 base, 4 bases remained unmatched. This CDR3 comprises 15 residues. The CDR3 here is CASSQSTGSNTEAFF. CDR3 bases: TGCGCCAGCAGCCAATCGACAGGGTCGAACACTGAAGCTTTCTTT.

V and J are TRBV28 and TRBJ1-2; D perhaps matches TRBD1 (5 bases). Germline V gene data show CDR1 as MDHEN and CDR2 as SYDVKM. The CDR3 runs 15 residues. V dropped 6 bases and J dropped 6 bases, with 20 bases sitting between them. CDR3 nucleotides: TGTGCCAGCAGCCGAGATTGGCAGGGAAGGAATGGCTACACCTTC. Its protein product is CASSRDWQGRNGYTF.

This chain links TRBV19 with TRBJ2-3, with D unresolved. The CDR3 length is 12 residues. CDR1 and CDR2 from the germline V gene are LNHDA and SQIVND (reference sequence). V shed 6 bases and J shed 1 base, with 5 bases lying between them. The CDR3 nucleotides read TGTGCCAGTAGCGTCCGCACAGATACGCAGTATTTT. It specifies CASSVRTDTQYF.

V is TRBV10-3 and J is TRBJ1-5; 8 nucleotides match TRBD1. The CDR3 is 17 amino acids. Unmatched junction bases numbered 6, after V lost 2 bases and J lost 0 bases. CDR1 and CDR2 from the germline V gene are ENHRY and SYGVKD. The CDR3 region is CAISEGTGVYSNQPQHF. The CDR3 region has the DNA TGTGCCATCAGTGAGGGGACAGGAGTTTATAGCAATCAGCCCCAGCATTTT.

In DNA, the CDR3 is TGCGCCAGCAGCGTCGGACAGGGGTTCTACGAGCAGTACTTC. It encodes CASSVGQGFYEQYF. The rearrangement joins TRBV5-1 to TRBJ2-7; TRBD1 matches 9 bases. CDR1 is SGHRS and CDR2 is YFSETQ in the germline V gene. V shed 4 bases and J 3 bases; nucleotides not matched to a gene: 5. The CDR3 loop spans 14 amino acids.

The chain is built from TRBV5-4 and TRBJ2-7, with TRBD2 matching 11 bases. Trimming at V came to 4 bases and at J to 9 bases, leaving 12 bases not matched to a gene. The CDR3 runs to 15 residues. Looked up from germline, CDR1 is SGHNT and CDR2 is YYREEE (reference sequence). The CDR3 loop reads CASSLGTSGFLGQYF. The CDR3 DNA is TGTGCCAGCAGCCTCGGGACTAGCGGCTTCCTAGGGCAGTACTTC.

The rearrangement links TRBV5-4 to TRBJ2-3; 10 bases are a match to TRBD1. Germline assignment: CDR1 SGHNT and CDR2 YYREEE (reference sequence). V was pared by 2 bases and J by 3 bases, with 3 bases of the junction left unmatched. This CDR3 is built from 15 residues. The CDR3 region is CASSFRTGGTDTQYF. The CDR3 DNA reads as TGTGCCAGCAGCTTCAGGACAGGGGGGACAGATACGCAGTATTTT.

Only a few counts were recorded for this clone. The rearrangement joins TRBV6-5 to TRBJ1-4, with 9 bases matching TRBD1. V lost 5 bases, J lost 6 bases, and 7 bases stayed unmatched. The germline V gene encodes CDR1 MNHEY and CDR2 SVGAGI. The CDR3 has 15 amino acids. CDR3 nucleotides: TGTGCCAGCAGTCCGGGGACAGGGTTTTATGAAAAACTGTTTTTT. Translation gives CASSPGTGFYEKLFF.

This chain connects TRBV6-5 to TRBJ1-1, with 7 bases that match TRBD1. The germline V gene encodes CDR1 MNHEY and CDR2 SVGAGI. V was pared by 8 bases and J by 6 bases, with 6 bases of the junction left unmatched. This CDR3 comprises 12 residues. The CDR3 nucleotides read TGTGCCAGCTCCCCGACAGGGTCTGAAGCTTTCTTT. Its translation is CASSPTGSEAFF.

This clone was recorded a few times. This chain links TRBV30 with TRBJ2-5, with 7 bases matching TRBD1. CDR1 and CDR2 from the germline V gene are GTSNPN and SVGIG (reference sequence). The length of the CDR3 is 14 residues. Trimming cost V 0 bases and J 5 bases; bases outside gene matches: 6. The CDR3 spells CAWSVQSGGETQYF. CDR3 sequence (DNA): TGTGCCTGGAGTGTACAGTCAGGGGGTGAGACCCAGTACTTC.

The chain uses TRBV12-3 or TRBV12-4 and TRBJ1-3; possibly TRBD1 for D (6 bases). With 6 bases removed from V and 16 bases from J, the gap between germline ends came to 16 bases. The CDR3 contains 11 residues. DNA for the CDR3: TGTGCCAGCAGCGAGACAGGTTTGATCTATTTT. Translating gives CASSETGLIYF.

This chain links TRBV6-1 with TRBJ2-4; the D gene is possibly TRBD1 (5 bases). There are 14 residues in the CDR3. Trimming shortened V by 3 bases and J by 3 bases, and 9 bases separated the two germline ends. The germline V gene encodes CDR1 MNHNS and CDR2 SASEGT. The chain's CDR3 is CASSDQGIKNIQYF. The CDR3 bases are TGTGCCAGCAGTGATCAGGGAATCAAAAACATTCAGTACTTC.

The V and J genes are TRBV7-2 and TRBJ2-1; D is perhaps TRBD2 (6 bases). V shed 0 bases and J shed 4 bases, with 10 bases lying between them. This CDR3 comprises 15 residues. The germline V gene encodes CDR1 SGHTA and CDR2 FQGNSA. In nucleotides, the CDR3 is TGTGCCAGCAGCTTAGCGGGAGGATTTTACAATGAGCAGTTCTTC. Translation gives CASSLAGGFYNEQFF.

V is TRBV7-2 and J is TRBJ2-1; D is possibly TRBD2 (6 bases). This CDR3 has 17 amino acids. Trimming removed 1 base from V and 3 bases from J, with 16 bases in between. Germline CDR1 reads SGHTA; CDR2 reads FQGNSA. DNA for the CDR3: TGTGCCAGCAGCTTAGGTGAGGGGACTCTCTACTACAATGAGCAGTTCTTC. Translating it yields CASSLGEGTLYYNEQFF.